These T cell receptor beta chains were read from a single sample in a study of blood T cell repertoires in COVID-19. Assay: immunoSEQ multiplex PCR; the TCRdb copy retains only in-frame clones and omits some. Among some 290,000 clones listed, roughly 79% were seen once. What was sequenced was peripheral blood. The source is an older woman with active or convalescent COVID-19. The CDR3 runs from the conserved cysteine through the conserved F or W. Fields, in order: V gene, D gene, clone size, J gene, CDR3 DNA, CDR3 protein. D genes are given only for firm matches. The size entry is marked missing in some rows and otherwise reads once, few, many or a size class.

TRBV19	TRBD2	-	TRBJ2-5	TGTGCCAGTAGGAATAGCGGGGGCCCTTTCAATAGGGAGACCCAGTACTTC	CASRNSGGPFNRETQYF
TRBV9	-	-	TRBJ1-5	TGTGCCAGCAGCGTAGGCGCCGGTGCGGAATCGCCCCAGCATTTT	CASSVGAGAESPQHF
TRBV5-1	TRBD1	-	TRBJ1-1	TGCGCCAGCAGAATCGGGACAGGAGCCTTGAACACTGAAGCTTTCTTT	CASRIGTGALNTEAFF
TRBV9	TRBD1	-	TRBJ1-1	TGTGCCAGCAGCTTGGGGACAGGGACTGAAGCTTTCTTT	CASSLGTGTEAFF
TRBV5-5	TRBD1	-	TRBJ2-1	TGTGCCAGCAGCTTGGTTCTAGGACAGGGGAATGAGCAGTTCTTC	CASSLVLGQGNEQFF
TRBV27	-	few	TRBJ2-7	TGTGCCAGCAGTTTGACGAGGAGGTACGAGCAGTACTTC	CASSLTRRYEQYF
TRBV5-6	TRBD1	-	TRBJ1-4	TGTGCCAGCAGCGCAGCGGCTACAGGGGTCTATACAACTAATGAAAAACTGTTTTTT	CASSAAATGVYTTNEKLFF
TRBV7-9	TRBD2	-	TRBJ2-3	TGTGCCAGCAGCCCGGGGTTTACGGGGGGGTATGCTAGCACAGATACGCAGTATTTT	CASSPGFTGGYASTDTQYF
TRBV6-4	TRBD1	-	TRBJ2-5	TGTGCCAGCAGTGGGACCGGACGGACAGGGGGTCTTAGGGAGACCCAGTACTTC	CASSGTGRTGGLRETQYF
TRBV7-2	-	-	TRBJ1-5	TGTGCCAGCAGCCCAGGACTGTCCCTCAATCAGCCCCAGCATTTT	CASSPGLSLNQPQHF
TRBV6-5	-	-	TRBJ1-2	TGTGCCAGCAGCCTTGGGAGGGCTAACTATGGCTACACCTTC	CASSLGRANYGYTF
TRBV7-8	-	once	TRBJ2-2	TGTGCCAGCAGCTTATATCTCAACACCGGGGAGCTGTTTTTT	CASSLYLNTGELFF
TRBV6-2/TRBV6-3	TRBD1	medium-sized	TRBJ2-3	TGTGCCAGCAGTTACTCCGGGACAGGGGGTCTAAGGACCACAGATACGCAGTATTTT	CASSYSGTGGLRTTDTQYF
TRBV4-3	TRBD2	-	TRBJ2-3	TGCGCCAGCAGCCAAGGGACTAGCAGAGATACGCAGTATTTT	CASSQGTSRDTQYF
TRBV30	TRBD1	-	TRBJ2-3	TGTGCCTGGAGCGTACAGGGGTTATACACAGATACGCAGTATTTT	CAWSVQGLYTDTQYF
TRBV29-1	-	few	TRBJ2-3	TGCAGCGTTGGCGGTAGCTCTAGCACAGATACGCAGTATTTT	CSVGGSSSTDTQYF
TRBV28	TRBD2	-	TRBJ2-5	TGTGCCAGCAGTTTAGACTTAGCGGGGGGGCAAGAGACCCAGTACTTC	CASSLDLAGGQETQYF
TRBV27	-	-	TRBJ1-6	TGTGCCAGCAGTTTAATAGCCTTTAATTCACCCCTCCACTTT	CASSLIAFNSPLHF
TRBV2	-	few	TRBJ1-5	TGTGCCAGCAGTGAACAGGGAGGAGGAAATCAGCCCCAGCATTTT	CASSEQGGGNQPQHF
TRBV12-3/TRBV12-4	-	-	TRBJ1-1	TGTGCCAGCAGCCTTTCACCTAGGGGTGAAGCTTTCTTT	CASSLSPRGEAFF
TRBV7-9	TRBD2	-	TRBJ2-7	TGTGCCAGCAGCTCCAAGGGGAATAGCGGGGGGAACTACGAGCAGTACTTC	CASSSKGNSGGNYEQYF
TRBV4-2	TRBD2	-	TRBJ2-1	TGTGCCAGCAGCCTTGGACTAGCGGGGGGGGGCTCCTACAATGAGCAGTTCTTC	CASSLGLAGGGSYNEQFF
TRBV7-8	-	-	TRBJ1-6	TGTGCCAGCAGCCTAGAACAATTTTCACCCCTCCACTTT	CASSLEQFSPLHF
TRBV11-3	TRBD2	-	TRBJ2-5	TGTGCCAGCAGCATTTCCGGGACTAGCGGGCAAGAGACCCAGTACTTC	CASSISGTSGQETQYF
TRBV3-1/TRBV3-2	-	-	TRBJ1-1	TGTGCCAGCAGCCCACGGGGGGGGAACACTGAAGCTTTCTTT	CASSPRGGNTEAFF
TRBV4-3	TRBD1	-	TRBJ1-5	TGCGCCAGCAGCCAAGGGCCCGGGACAGGGGGCAATCAGCCCCAGCATTTT	CASSQGPGTGGNQPQHF
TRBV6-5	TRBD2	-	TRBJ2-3	TGTGCCAGCAGCGCCTTGGGGGGGGGTACAGATACGCAGTATTTT	CASSALGGGTDTQYF
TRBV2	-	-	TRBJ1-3	TGTGCCAGCCTGGGGCTGGGCTCTGGAAACACCATATATTTT	CASLGLGSGNTIYF
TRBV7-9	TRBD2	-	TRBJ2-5	TGTGCCAGCAGCTTAAGTAGCGGGGGGGCCCCCACCCAGGAGACCCAGTACTTC	CASSLSSGGAPTQETQYF
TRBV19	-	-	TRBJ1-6	TGTGCCAGTAGTATAAGCCTGACAGGCCTCCTCCAATCACCCCTCCACTTT	CASSISLTGLLQSPLHF
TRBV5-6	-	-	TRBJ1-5	TGTGCCAGCAGCTTGGCAGGGGGCAATCAGCCCCAGCATTTT	CASSLAGGNQPQHF
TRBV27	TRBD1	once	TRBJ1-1	TGTGCCAGCAGTCTAGCAGGGGGCGAAGCTTTCTTT	CASSLAGGEAFF
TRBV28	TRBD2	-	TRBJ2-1	TGTGCCTCCCGAGCGGGGGGACACAATGAGCAGTTCTTC	CASRAGGHNEQFF
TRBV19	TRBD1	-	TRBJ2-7	TGTGCCAGTAGCATAACCGGGACAGGTGTCTACGAGCAGTACTTC	CASSITGTGVYEQYF
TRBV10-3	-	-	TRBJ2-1	TGTGCCATCAGTGAGTCGGGGGGACTCAATGAGCAGTTCTTC	CAISESGGLNEQFF
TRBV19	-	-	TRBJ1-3	TGTGCCAGTAGTATAATGGTCGGAGCAATGGGAAACACCATATATTTT	CASSIMVGAMGNTIYF
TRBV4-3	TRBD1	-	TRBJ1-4	TGCGCCAGCAGCCAAGATACCCAGGGGGGTAAGGAAAAACTGTTTTTT	CASSQDTQGGKEKLFF
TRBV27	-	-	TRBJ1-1	TGTGCCAGCAGCCGCCTTCCGAGGAAATCGGACACTGAAGCTTTCTTT	CASSRLPRKSDTEAFF
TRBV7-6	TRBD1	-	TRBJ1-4	TGTGCCAGCAGCGCCCGGGACAGTAGAATCTCTAATGAAAAACTGTTTTTT	CASSARDSRISNEKLFF
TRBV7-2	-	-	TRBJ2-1	TGTGCCAGCAGCTTGCGGGCTGAGCAGTTCTTC	CASSLRAEQFF
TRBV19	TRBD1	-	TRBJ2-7	TGTGCCAGTAGTCCCGGCGACAGGGTGGGGGCCTACGAGCAGTACTTC	CASSPGDRVGAYEQYF
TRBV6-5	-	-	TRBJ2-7	TGTGCCAGCAGTTTTTGGCGGGACAGCTACGAGCAGTACTTC	CASSFWRDSYEQYF
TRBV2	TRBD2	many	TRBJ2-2	TGTGCCAGCCGGAGGGAGGGCCGAGGGCCCGGGGAGCTGTTTTTT	CASRREGRGPGELFF
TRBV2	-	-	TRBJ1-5	TGTGCCAGCAGTGAAGTACAGGGTGGGGCGATCGGTCCGCCCCAGCATTTT	CASSEVQGGAIGPPQHF
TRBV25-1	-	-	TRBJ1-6	TGTGCCAGCGGCAGGGGTTCCTATAATTCACCCCTCCACTTT	CASGRGSYNSPLHF
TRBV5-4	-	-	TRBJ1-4	TGTGCCAGCAGCTTGGACGGGGGGTGGGAAAAACTGTTTTTT	CASSLDGGWEKLFF